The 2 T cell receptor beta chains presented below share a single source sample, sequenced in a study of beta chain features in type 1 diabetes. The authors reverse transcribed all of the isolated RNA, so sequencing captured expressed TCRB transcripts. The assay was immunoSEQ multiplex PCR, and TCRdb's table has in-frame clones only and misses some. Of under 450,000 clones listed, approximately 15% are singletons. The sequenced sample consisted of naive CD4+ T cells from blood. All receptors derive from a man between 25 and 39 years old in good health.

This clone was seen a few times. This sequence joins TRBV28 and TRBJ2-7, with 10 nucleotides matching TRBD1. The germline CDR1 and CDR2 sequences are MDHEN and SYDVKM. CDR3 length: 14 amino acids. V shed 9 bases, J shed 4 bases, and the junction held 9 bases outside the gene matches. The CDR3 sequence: CASRGQGLQYEQYV. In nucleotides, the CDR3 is TGTGCCAGTAGGGGACAGGGGCTTCAGTACGAGCAGTACGTC.

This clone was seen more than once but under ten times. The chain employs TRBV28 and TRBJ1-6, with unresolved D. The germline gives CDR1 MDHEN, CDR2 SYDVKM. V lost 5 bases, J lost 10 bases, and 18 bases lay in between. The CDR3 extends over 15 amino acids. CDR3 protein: CASSQRGTKVSPLHF. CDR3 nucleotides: TGTGCCAGCAGTCAACGGGGTACCAAAGTATCACCCCTCCACTTT.